This TCR beta chain derives from a study of identical twins. Comment on this clonotype: Its antigen is undetermined.

With 2 bases clipped from V and 5 bases from J, the junction kept 4 bases outside the gene matches. This CDR3 region has 15 residues. The germline V gene encodes CDR1 KGHSH and CDR2 LQKENI. Template switching supplied a universal primer site; unique molecular identifiers were carried on the cDNA. TCRdb called the 5' RACE reads again in MiXCR, with one record for every CDR3 protein. The sample holds approximately 490,000 distinct CDR3 sequences; about 20% are singletons and the top ten take around 0.47%. Study-wide results and caveats: Cross-sectional statistical analysis, not tracking of the same donors, underpinned the conclusions. Modeled out-of-frame TCR alpha sharing in monozygotic twins fell below observed levels.

The same data also contributed to another study, on yellow fever vaccine responses in identical twins.

The sample consisted of CD4+ T cells sorted from blood. The gene calls are TRBV18 and TRBJ2-3; 10 nucleotides align to TRBD2. The receptor's source is a young woman in good health. In DNA form, the CDR3 reads TGTGCCAGCTCACCAACTAGCGGGGTACGAGATACGCAGTATTTT. Translation gives CASSPTSGVRDTQYF.